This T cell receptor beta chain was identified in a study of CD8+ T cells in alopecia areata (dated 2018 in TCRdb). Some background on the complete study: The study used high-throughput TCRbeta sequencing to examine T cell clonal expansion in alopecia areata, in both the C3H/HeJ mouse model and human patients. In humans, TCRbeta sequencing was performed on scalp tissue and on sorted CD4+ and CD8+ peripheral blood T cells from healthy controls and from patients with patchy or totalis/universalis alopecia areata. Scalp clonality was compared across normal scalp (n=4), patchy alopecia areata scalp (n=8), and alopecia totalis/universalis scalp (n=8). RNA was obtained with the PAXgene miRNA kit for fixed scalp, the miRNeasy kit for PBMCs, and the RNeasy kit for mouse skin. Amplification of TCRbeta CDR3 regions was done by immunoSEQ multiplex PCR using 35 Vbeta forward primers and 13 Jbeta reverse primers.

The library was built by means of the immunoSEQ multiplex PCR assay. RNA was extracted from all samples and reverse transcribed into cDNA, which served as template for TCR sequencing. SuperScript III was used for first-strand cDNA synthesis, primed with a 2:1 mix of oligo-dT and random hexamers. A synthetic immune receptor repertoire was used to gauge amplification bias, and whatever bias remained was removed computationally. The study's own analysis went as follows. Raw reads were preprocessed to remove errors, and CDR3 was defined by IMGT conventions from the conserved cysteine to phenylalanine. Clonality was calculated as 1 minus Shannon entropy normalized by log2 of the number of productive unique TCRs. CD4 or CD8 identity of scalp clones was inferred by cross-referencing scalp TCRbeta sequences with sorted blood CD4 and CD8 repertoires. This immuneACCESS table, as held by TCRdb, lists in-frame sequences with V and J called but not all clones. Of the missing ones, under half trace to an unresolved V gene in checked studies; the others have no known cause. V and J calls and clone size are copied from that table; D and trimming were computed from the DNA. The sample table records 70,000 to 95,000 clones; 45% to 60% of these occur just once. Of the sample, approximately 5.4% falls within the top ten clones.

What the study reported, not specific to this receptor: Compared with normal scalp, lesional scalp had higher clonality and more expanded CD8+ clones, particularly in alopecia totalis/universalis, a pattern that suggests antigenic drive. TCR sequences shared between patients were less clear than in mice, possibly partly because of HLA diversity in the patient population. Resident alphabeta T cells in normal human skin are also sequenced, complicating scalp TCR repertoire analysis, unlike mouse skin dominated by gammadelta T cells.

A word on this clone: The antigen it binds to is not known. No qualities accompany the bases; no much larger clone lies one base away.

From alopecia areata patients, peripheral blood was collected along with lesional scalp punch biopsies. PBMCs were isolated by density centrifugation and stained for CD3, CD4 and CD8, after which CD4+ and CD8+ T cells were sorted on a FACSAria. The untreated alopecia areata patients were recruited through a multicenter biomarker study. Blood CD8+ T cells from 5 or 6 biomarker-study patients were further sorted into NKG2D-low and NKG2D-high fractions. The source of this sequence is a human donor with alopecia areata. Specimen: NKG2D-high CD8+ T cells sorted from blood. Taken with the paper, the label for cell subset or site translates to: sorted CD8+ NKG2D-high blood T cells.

The CDR3 protein sequence reads: CASSQTDWGSYNEQFF. The base sequence is TGTGCCAGCAGTCAGACAGACTGGGGGTCCTACAATGAGCAGTTCTTC. The rearranged chain carries TRBV27 and TRBJ2-1; the D segment might be TRBD1 or TRBD2, since each matches 5 bases. V is shortened by 5 bases, J by 1 base, and the region joining them spans 15 bases. CDR1 and CDR2 are drawn from the germline V gene (reference sequence): MNHEY, SMNVEV. From its cysteine to its phenylalanine, the CDR3 spans 16 amino acids. Only the CDR3 portion is preserved as DNA: 48 bases, with reading frame beginning at the first base.